This T cell receptor beta chain was profiled in a study of technical replicates of blood from a few donors. Assay used: immunoSEQ multiplex PCR; TCRdb lists only in-frame clones, some missing. The data contain tens of thousands of clones, 95% to 98% of them singletons. J gave up 4 bases and V 2 bases, and 7 bases lay outside the gene matches. This CDR3 is 17 amino acids long. Germline assignment: CDR1 GTSNPN and CDR2 SVGIG (reference sequence). This clone was observed once. The V and J genes are TRBV30 and TRBJ2-2; 13 nucleotides agree with TRBD2. The sequenced material came from T cells isolated from PBMCs. The receptor comes from a human donor in good health. The CDR3 coding sequence is TGTGCCTGGAGTAATGGACTAGCGGGAGCCAGCACCGGGGAGCTGTTTTTT. Its protein is CAWSNGLAGASTGELFF. Based on the CDR3 plus reference TRBV30 and TRBJ2-2, the full variable domain is SQTIHQWPATLVQPVGSPLSLECTVEGTSNPNLYWYRQAAGRGLQLLFYSVGIGQISSEVPQNLSASRPQDRQFILSSKKLLLSDSGFYLCAWSNGLAGASTGELFFGEGSRLTVL.